Described below is a single T cell receptor (beta chain) sequence and its context. Its antigen target is currently unknown. One base away there is no much larger clone; base qualities are not given. The data originate from a study of cytomegalovirus exposure and HLA in healthy donors (TCRdb year 2017). Context from the whole study: A later analysis indicated that the roughly 120 validation repertoires were generated on the platform also employed for the 670 or so repertoires of the first cohort. The study combined high-throughput TCR immunosequencing, statistical association of individual TCRs with disease status, and machine learning to predict cytomegalovirus infection status. A separate validation cohort of over 95 different subjects was used in addition to the roughly 670-subject first cohort. The aim of the study was to test whether cataloging public T cell receptors could identify signatures of past pathogen exposure. What the authors observed across the whole study: The study gave a list of roughly 150 TCR beta chains associated with cytomegalovirus. The authors suggested that the approach could potentially be extended to other disease states and immunological phenotypes. While some public TCRs were present in many individuals, most TCR sequences turned up only very rarely across donors. The validation cohort had no HLA typing available for a later analysis, so co-occurrence within that cohort was assessed over all 120 or so repertoires. A few of the identified cytomegalovirus-associated TCR beta chains were confirmed in vitro to be specific for cytomegalovirus antigens. The classifier was reported to diagnose cytomegalovirus status with high specificity and sensitivity in both the original and validation cohorts. Of the cluster scores, approximately 94% were above 0 in a later analysis, which found that TCRs clustered in the first cohort also tended to co-occur in the 120 validation repertoires.

The donors belonged to the validation cohort of around 130 subjects, which was separate from the roughly 670-subject first cohort. CDR1 and CDR2 are drawn from the germline V gene: SGDLS, YYNGEE. Compared with germline, V lacks 0 bases and J lacks 0 bases; bases without a gene match: 10. Taken from cysteine to phenylalanine, the CDR3 has 19 residues. The only DNA kept is the CDR3, 57 bases in frame from the first base. The protocol used for the library was the immunoSEQ multiplex PCR assay. As for how the authors treated the data: A statistical classification framework was built to diagnose cytomegalovirus status from the catalog of TCR beta chain sequences. Held by TCRdb, this immuneACCESS table contains in-frame sequences only and omits some clones. Under half of the omission traces to an unresolved V gene where checked; the cause of the rest is unknown. The V and J calls and clone size were taken over from that table, and D and trimming were inferred from the DNA. Here the sample has 150,000 to 200,000 clones; roughly 80% occur a single time. The ten largest account for roughly a tenth of the sample.

The receptor comes from a man aged 25-45 years in good health and CMV-seropositive. The rearranged segments are TRBV9 and TRBJ2-2; TRBD2 aligns with 8 central bases. The sequenced material came from PBMCs. The CDR3 amino acid sequence is: CASSVEGGGKRANTGELFF. The nucleotide sequence reads TGTGCCAGCAGCGTAGAAGGCGGGGGGAAGAGAGCGAACACCGGGGAGCTGTTTTTT.